This T cell receptor beta chain was recorded in a study of blood T cells in healthy people across ages. Study-wide findings and caveats: Estimated diversity, derived from one million T cells, was regarded as an underestimate.

The germline V gene has CDR1 SGDLS and CDR2 YYNGEE. This CDR3 has 15 residues. V was shortened by 1 base and J by 5 bases, with 10 bases between the two germline ends. Sample-barcoded 5' priming and a J-beta primer mix drove a second PCR of about 6 to 11 cycles. One entry per CDR3 protein results from TCRdb running MiXCR on the 5' RACE reads. In the table there are fewer than 2,000,000 distinct CDR3 sequences, about two fifths of which are singletons. Turning to this clonotype: The antigen is undetermined.

The extraction recovered at least 5 micrograms of total RNA per sample. The sequencing input was blood. The sequence derives from a human donor in good health. The rearrangement uses TRBV9 and TRBJ1-6; weak D call: TRBD1 (6 bases). In nucleotides, the CDR3 is TGTGCCAGCAGCGTACGGACAGTCGATAATTCACCCCTCCACTTT. It translates to CASSVRTVDNSPLHF.